This T cell receptor (beta chain) derives from a study of T cell changes during pregnancy in multiple sclerosis. V gave up 1 base and J gave up 4 bases, with 19 bases separating them. CDR1 and CDR2 (germline): SGHDN, FVKESK. The CDR3 consists of 17 residues. Assay used: immunoSEQ multiplex PCR; TCRdb lists only in-frame clones, some missing. The sample yields approximately 20,000 clones, approximately 88% seen once. The origin of this receptor is a female donor in good health, enrolled as a control in a pregnancy study. Sequencing was performed on CD8+ T cells from peripheral blood mononuclear cells, taken after pregnancy. The chain has TRBV14 and TRBJ1-2; D is uncertain. For the CDR3, the DNA is TGTGCCAGCAGCCAAGTTTTCCCAGTATACGAAAGCTATGGCTACACCTTC. Protein: CASSQVFPVYESYGYTF.